These T cell receptor beta chains were read from a single sample in a study of cytomegalovirus exposure and HLA in healthy donors. Produced via immunoSEQ multiplex PCR; TCRdb's table is partial and in-frame only. Among under 200,000 clones listed, approximately 11% were seen once. The source material was PBMCs. Receptors originate from a man in his fifties in good health and CMV-seropositive. CDR3s include the opening cysteine and the closing phenylalanine or tryptophan. The D gene is left open where the match is weak. Only some rows state a clone size, as once, few, many or a class for expanded clones.

NA	TRBJ1-6	TRBV7-2	NA	CASSLGLSRDNSHLHF	TGTGCCAGCAGCTTAGGACTGAGTCGGGATAATTCACACCTCCACTTT
NA	TRBJ2-1	TRBV29-1	NA	CSVIPGLRGNEQFF	TGCAGCGTGATTCCGGGATTACGGGGCAATGAGCAGTTCTTC
TRBD1	TRBJ1-2	TRBV4-1	NA	CASSQPTGGRGYTF	TGCGCCAGCAGCCAACCAACAGGGGGGAGAGGCTACACCTTC
NA	TRBJ1-2	TRBV5-4	few	CASSPAGRGVHGYTF	TGTGCCAGCAGCCCGGCGGGACGGGGAGTGCATGGCTACACCTTC
TRBD1	TRBJ1-1	TRBV9	few	CASTPQGADTEAFF	TGTGCCAGCACCCCACAGGGGGCGGACACTGAAGCTTTCTTT
TRBD2	TRBJ2-1	TRBV19	NA	CASSNQGLAGVEQFF	TGTGCCAGTAGTAACCAGGGACTAGCGGGGGTTGAGCAGTTCTTC
TRBD1	TRBJ2-1	TRBV6-1	NA	CASSEGTGSGNEQFF	TGTGCCAGCAGTGAGGGGACAGGGTCGGGGAATGAGCAGTTCTTC
TRBD1	TRBJ2-3	TRBV5-4	few	CASSWGQYTDTQYF	TGTGCCAGCAGCTGGGGACAGTACACAGATACGCAGTATTTT
TRBD2	TRBJ2-5	TRBV5-6	NA	CASSLAGGAGETQYF	TGTGCCAGCAGCTTGGCCGGGGGGGCCGGAGAGACCCAGTACTTC
TRBD1	TRBJ1-3	TRBV7-8	few	CASSLGQGVAGNTIYF	TGTGCCAGCAGCTTAGGACAGGGGGTAGCTGGAAACACCATATATTTT